A selection of T cell receptor beta chains follows, all from one sample in a study of high-grade serous ovarian cancer treatment subgroups. Here immunoSEQ multiplex PCR was the method, and the copy in TCRdb shows in-frame clones only, minus some. The repertoire has roughly 2,000 clones, roughly two thirds of them found once; the top ten carry 9.5% to 15%. The sequencing input was tumor tissue. The receptors derive from a human donor with high-grade serous ovarian cancer. CDR3s include the opening cysteine and the closing phenylalanine or tryptophan. The order of the fields is V gene, D gene, clone size, CDR3 length, CDR3 protein. D genes are given only for firm matches. The size of a clone is reported for some rows only, either as once, few or many, or as a class for expanded clones.

V gene: TRBV7-9; D gene: .; clone size: .; CDR3 length: 13; CDR3 protein: CASSLGWADTQYF
V gene: TRBV6-1; D gene: .; clone size: .; CDR3 length: 12; CDR3 protein: CASTKDNYGYTF
V gene: TRBV29-1; D gene: TRBD1; clone size: few; CDR3 length: 13; CDR3 protein: CSVADRGNSPLHF
V gene: TRBV11-3; D gene: .; clone size: .; CDR3 length: 16; CDR3 protein: CASSGGQFANTGELFF
V gene: TRBV5-1; D gene: TRBD1; clone size: .; CDR3 length: 14; CDR3 protein: CASSPVQGARGYTF
V gene: TRBV5-1; D gene: TRBD2; clone size: once; CDR3 length: 18; CDR3 protein: CASSLRPSGSRYTGELFF
V gene: TRBV30; D gene: .; clone size: once; CDR3 length: 15; CDR3 protein: CAWSVRRENSFSQYF
V gene: TRBV6-1; D gene: TRBD1; clone size: .; CDR3 length: 14; CDR3 protein: CASSGTGGNYGYTF
V gene: TRBV7-2; D gene: .; clone size: .; CDR3 length: 13; CDR3 protein: CASSSHRGVEQYF
V gene: TRBV25-1; D gene: .; clone size: .; CDR3 length: 14; CDR3 protein: CASSLSGFYNEQFF
V gene: TRBV7-7; D gene: TRBD2; clone size: .; CDR3 length: 16; CDR3 protein: CASSWGLAENTGELFF
V gene: TRBV27; D gene: TRBD1; clone size: .; CDR3 length: 15; CDR3 protein: CASSLNGVGGHTIYF
V gene: TRBV4-1; D gene: TRBD1; clone size: .; CDR3 length: 17; CDR3 protein: CASSPGQVNSGANVLTF
V gene: TRBV30; D gene: .; clone size: .; CDR3 length: 16; CDR3 protein: CAWSWSWTDSGNTIYF
V gene: TRBV5-6; D gene: TRBD1; clone size: .; CDR3 length: 15; CDR3 protein: CASSFELTGGVEQFF
V gene: TRBV5-4; D gene: TRBD2; clone size: .; CDR3 length: 16; CDR3 protein: CASSLVGLAGGETQYF
V gene: TRBV5-4; D gene: .; clone size: .; CDR3 length: 17; CDR3 protein: CASSLGAGASNTGELFF
V gene: TRBV27; D gene: .; clone size: few; CDR3 length: 13; CDR3 protein: CASSWQPNQPQHF
V gene: TRBV6-1; D gene: .; clone size: .; CDR3 length: 15; CDR3 protein: CASSLLLGVPYEQYF
V gene: TRBV6-6; D gene: .; clone size: .; CDR3 length: 14; CDR3 protein: CASSGEGRLDGYTF
V gene: TRBV5-1; D gene: TRBD1; clone size: few; CDR3 length: 15; CDR3 protein: CASSLGDRVLSEQYF
V gene: TRBV11-3; D gene: .; clone size: .; CDR3 length: 14; CDR3 protein: CASSLSYLTGELFF
V gene: TRBV7-9; D gene: .; clone size: few; CDR3 length: 11; CDR3 protein: CASSFGYGYTF
V gene: TRBV4-2; D gene: .; clone size: .; CDR3 length: 16; CDR3 protein: CASSQERRLSNYGYTF
V gene: TRBV5-1; D gene: .; clone size: .; CDR3 length: 16; CDR3 protein: CASSLSGHSNTGELFF
V gene: TRBV19; D gene: TRBD2; clone size: .; CDR3 length: 15; CDR3 protein: CASSKRLAGGSEQFF
V gene: TRBV10-1; D gene: TRBD2; clone size: .; CDR3 length: 18; CDR3 protein: CASSANRLAEVGKNIQYF
V gene: TRBV5-1; D gene: TRBD1; clone size: .; CDR3 length: 17; CDR3 protein: CASTILPGQGGSYEQYF
V gene: TRBV7-4; D gene: TRBD1; clone size: few; CDR3 length: 15; CDR3 protein: CASSPYDRGHYGYTF
V gene: TRBV5-4; D gene: TRBD2; clone size: few; CDR3 length: 16; CDR3 protein: CASSLLGGGFSYEQYF
V gene: TRBV2; D gene: .; clone size: .; CDR3 length: 11; CDR3 protein: CASGSQETQYF
V gene: TRBV28; D gene: .; clone size: large; CDR3 length: 13; CDR3 protein: CASSLQPGNTIYF
V gene: TRBV30; D gene: .; clone size: .; CDR3 length: 14; CDR3 protein: CAWSTGTSGYGYTF
V gene: TRBV29-1; D gene: .; clone size: few; CDR3 length: 12; CDR3 protein: CSGGMIHEKLFF
V gene: TRBV6-1; D gene: .; clone size: .; CDR3 length: 15; CDR3 protein: CASSERAGDYTEAFF
V gene: TRBV5-5; D gene: .; clone size: .; CDR3 length: 14; CDR3 protein: CASRQSLLGNTIYF
V gene: TRBV27; D gene: .; clone size: few; CDR3 length: 13; CDR3 protein: CASRNTGNQPQHF
V gene: TRBV19; D gene: TRBD1; clone size: few; CDR3 length: 14; CDR3 protein: CASRTDRASAEAFF
V gene: TRBV6-5; D gene: TRBD1; clone size: .; CDR3 length: 11; CDR3 protein: CASSYSGQMHF
V gene: TRBV5-1; D gene: .; clone size: .; CDR3 length: 12; CDR3 protein: CASSPDYLGQFF
V gene: TRBV7-9; D gene: .; clone size: .; CDR3 length: 13; CDR3 protein: CASSLGSHIQAFF
V gene: TRBV5-1; D gene: .; clone size: few; CDR3 length: 16; CDR3 protein: CASSFGIGSIDTEAFF
V gene: TRBV11-1; D gene: .; clone size: .; CDR3 length: 15; CDR3 protein: CASSLAGSSYNEQFF
V gene: TRBV6-5; D gene: .; clone size: .; CDR3 length: 14; CDR3 protein: CASSYGGGDQPQHF
V gene: TRBV10-3; D gene: TRBD1; clone size: .; CDR3 length: 15; CDR3 protein: CAISEYDRARDTQYF
V gene: TRBV18; D gene: .; clone size: .; CDR3 length: 13; CDR3 protein: CASSSSSYNEQFF
V gene: TRBV27; D gene: .; clone size: .; CDR3 length: 14; CDR3 protein: CASSLMSSYNEQFF
V gene: TRBV5-1; D gene: .; clone size: .; CDR3 length: 13; CDR3 protein: CASSLRESTEAFF
V gene: TRBV11-1; D gene: .; clone size: .; CDR3 length: 16; CDR3 protein: CASSLAGAEYTDTQYF
V gene: TRBV5-1; D gene: TRBD2; clone size: .; CDR3 length: 15; CDR3 protein: CASSFLAGGAYEQYF